This TCR beta chain originates from a study of blood T cell repertoires in COVID-19. Study information: Spain, Italy and the United States supplied samples that represented acute and convalescent COVID-19.

The data were produced by immunoSEQ multiplex PCR, yet TCRdb's version contains in-frame clones alone and is incomplete. In the table there are fewer than 400,000 clones, 88% of which are singletons. The sequenced material came from PBMCs or T cells enriched from blood (not recorded which). The source is a man aged 25-45 years who had recovered from COVID-19.

This CDR3 is CASSLEGGTGPFGTQYF. CDR3 sequence (DNA): TGTGCCAGCAGCTTAGAGGGGGGGACAGGTCCTTTCGGGACCCAGTACTTC. This rearrangement joins TRBV7-9 to TRBJ2-5, with D tentatively TRBD1 (8 bases). The CDR3 totals 17 residues. Germline CDR1 is SEHNR and CDR2 is FQNEAQ (reference sequence). Between the trimmed V and J ends, which lost 1 base and 7 bases, there was a span of 22 bases.